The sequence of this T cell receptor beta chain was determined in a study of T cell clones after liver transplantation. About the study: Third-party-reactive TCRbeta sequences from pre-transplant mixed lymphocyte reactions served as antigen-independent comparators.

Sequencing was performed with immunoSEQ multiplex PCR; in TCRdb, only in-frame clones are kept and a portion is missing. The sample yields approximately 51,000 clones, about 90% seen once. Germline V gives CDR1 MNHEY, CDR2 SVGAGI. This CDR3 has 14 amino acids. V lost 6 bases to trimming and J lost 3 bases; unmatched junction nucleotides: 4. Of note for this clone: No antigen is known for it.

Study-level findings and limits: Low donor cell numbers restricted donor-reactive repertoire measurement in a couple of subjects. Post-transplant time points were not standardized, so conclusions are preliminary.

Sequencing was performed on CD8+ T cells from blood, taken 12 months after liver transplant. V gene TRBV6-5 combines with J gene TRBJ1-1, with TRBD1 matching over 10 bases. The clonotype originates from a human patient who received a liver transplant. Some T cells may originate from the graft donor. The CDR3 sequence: CASRSDRGYTEAFF. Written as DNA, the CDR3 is TGTGCCAGCAGGTCGGACAGGGGGTACACTGAAGCTTTCTTT.